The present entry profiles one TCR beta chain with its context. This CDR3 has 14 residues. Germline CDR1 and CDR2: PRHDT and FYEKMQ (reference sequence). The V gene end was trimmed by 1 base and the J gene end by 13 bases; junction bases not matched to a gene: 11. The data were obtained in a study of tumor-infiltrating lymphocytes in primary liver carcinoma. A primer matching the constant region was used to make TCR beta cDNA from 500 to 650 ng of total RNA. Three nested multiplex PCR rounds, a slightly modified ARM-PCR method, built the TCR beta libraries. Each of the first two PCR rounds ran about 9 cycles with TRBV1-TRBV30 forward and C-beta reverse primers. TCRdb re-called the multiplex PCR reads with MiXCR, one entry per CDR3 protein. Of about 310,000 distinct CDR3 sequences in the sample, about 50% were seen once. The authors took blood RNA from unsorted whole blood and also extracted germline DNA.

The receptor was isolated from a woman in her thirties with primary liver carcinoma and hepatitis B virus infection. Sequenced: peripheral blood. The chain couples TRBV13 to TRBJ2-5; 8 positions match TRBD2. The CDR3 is CASSLAAGGVGPYF. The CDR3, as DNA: TGTGCCAGCAGCTTAGCGGCGGGAGGTGTGGGTCCGTACTTC.